The T cell receptor (beta chain) described here comes from a study of cytomegalovirus exposure and HLA in healthy donors (dated by TCRdb to about 2017). With respect to the entire study: According to an earlier analysis of a few hundred of the donors, some 170 million T cells yielded 95 million to 140 million unique TCR beta sequences and 276 Gb of sequence data. The number of typed donors differed by locus: roughly 629-630 for A, B, C, DRB1 and DQB1; approximately 530 for DQA1; approximately 600 for DPA1; and around 450 for DPB1. An early release that covered some 630 HLA-typed donors contained about 300 gigabases of sequencing data and 65 million to 100 million unique TCR sequences. A later analysis re-analyzed previously published TCR beta repertoires from hundreds of donors and added high-resolution HLA genotyping to study TCR occurrence patterns. Because of strong linkage in the cohort, four or five DR-DQ haplotypes were treated as single units for association and clustering. Both class I and class II loci were covered by HLA typing, at four-digit resolution. Rather than drawing on any new phenotypic data, the later analysis identified candidate immune exposures from TCR beta sequences and the way those sequences occurred across donors. In addition to the first cohort of hundreds of subjects, a separate validation cohort of 120 different subjects was used. The aim of the study was to test whether cataloging public T cell receptors could identify signatures of past pathogen exposure. Every repertoire in the discovery cohort had been generated on one and the same sequencing platform. Donor age, sex, ethnicity and CMV serostatus were compiled alongside the repertoire data. Among over 350 genotyped donors of the cohort, an average of approximately 240,000 unique TCR beta nucleotide sequences were sequenced per donor, roughly 20% of them non-productive. An earlier analysis of around 540 of the donors applied high-throughput TCR beta sequencing to assess whether each TCR beta V gene segment acted as functional or pseudogenic. Of the roughly 420 genotyped donors, less than 90% were placed in the genetic ancestry cluster associated with self-reported Caucasian donors. The study combined high-throughput TCR immunosequencing, statistical association of individual TCRs with disease status, and machine learning to predict cytomegalovirus infection status. A later genetic analysis used genome-wide SNP genotypes for about 60% of the roughly 700 donors, treating that subset as a discovery cohort. The T cell repertoires of 670 or so subjects were profiled by immunosequencing and related to cytomegalovirus serostatus. The study at large found these results: HLA typing was unavailable for some donors at each locus, so association tests used only the typed subset. Sequencing depth was assumed to be roughly uniform across donors in the presence/absence analyses, though that assumption may not hold. The 87-base-pair reads could not distinguish some IMGT-functional V segments, including TRBV6-2 and TRBV6-3, so those segments were excluded. In a later genetic analysis, a missense DCLRE1C variant was associated with V-gene and J-gene trimming of TCR beta chains, and the association was replicated in an independent cohort. Strong co-occurrence of HLA alleles, especially DR and DQ, made assigning TCR associations to individual alleles difficult. The study listed over 150 TCR beta chains as associated with cytomegalovirus. Correlated functional status among segregating V segments might be attributable to linkage disequilibrium, but an unknown experimental factor could not be ruled out. Most CMV-associated TCR beta chains appeared to be HLA-restricted in a later analysis, and the HLA associations seemed to be driven largely by CMV exposure. In a later analysis, TCR association rates were found to vary across HLA loci, with the most associated TCRs seen for DRB1 alleles and the fewest for HLA-C alleles. In vitro tests confirmed that a few of the cytomegalovirus-associated TCR beta chains recognize cytomegalovirus antigens. Only TCR beta chains were sequenced in this cohort, and the absence of alpha or paired-chain data limited detectable features. An earlier analysis of around 540 of the donors showed that most TCR beta V segments appeared in productive rearrangements either about 87% or about 30% of the time, which broadly matched IMGT annotations. In both the original and validation cohorts, the classifier was reported to diagnose cytomegalovirus status with high specificity and sensitivity. Immune exposure information for the cohort was limited to CMV serostatus. Compared with the approximately 670-donor mean, donors in an Asian-associated ancestry cluster had fewer N-insertions in productive TCRs, according to a later genetic analysis. Because counts were too low, some 17 rarely observed V segments, including chromosome 9 orphons, were left out of the earlier analysis of about 620 of the donors. A later analysis found that HLA-associated TCR beta chains were more clonally expanded and had lower generation probabilities than equally common non-associated chains. A later analysis associated 15,000 to 20,000 TCR beta sequences with specific HLA alleles at a false discovery rate of 0.05. A cluster of highly shared sequence variants was judged likely to represent a technical artifact of the sequencing pipeline. Most TCR sequences were observed very rarely across donors, whereas some public TCRs were present in many individuals. It was suggested by the authors that the approach could potentially be generalized to other disease states and immunological phenotypes. A further reported finding was that TCR beta sequences accurately predicted the HLA-A and HLA-B alleles for most subjects in the first cohort. Several of the top co-occurrence clusters appeared to be linked to parvovirus B19, influenza, CMV and Epstein-Barr virus, according to a later analysis.

The cohort consisted of approximately 690 healthy bone marrow donors. Cohort members were all nominally healthy when sampled, although unrecorded immune exposures were likely present. The donor tested CMV seropositive, placing the donor among the 250 to 350 seropositive members of the cohort. Every donor gave a peripheral blood sample, and the peripheral blood mononuclear cells from that sample were used for TCR beta sequencing. Genomic DNA extraction from the blood cell samples was performed with the Qiagen DNeasy Blood Extraction Kit. Library construction relied on the immunoSEQ multiplex PCR assay. A mixture of 60 forward primers for TCR Vbeta segments and 13 reverse primers for TCR Jbeta segments was used in the multiplex PCR. Amplification of the CDR3 region of rearranged TCR beta genes was performed with a multiplex PCR assay on genomic DNA. The Illumina HiSeq System was used to sequence the amplified TCR beta libraries as 87-base-pair reads. The authors processed their data as follows. A later analysis counted tens of millions of unique TCR beta chains across the 650 to 700 repertoires, and approximately 11 million of these chains were shared by at least two donors. To remove PCR and sequencing errors, raw reads were error-corrected and collapsed into unique sequences using a nearest-neighbor algorithm that merged closely related sequences. V, D and J gene segments were assigned by aligning CDR3 sequences to IMGT reference sequences. Each retained sequence needed at least a six-nucleotide match to both a V gene segment and a J gene segment. A rearrangement counted as productive if the CDR3 had no stop codons and remained in frame with V and J, and every other rearrangement counted as non-productive. Following IMGT convention, CDR3 was defined as the stretch from the second conserved V-encoded cysteine up to the conserved J-encoded phenylalanine. The earlier analysis of about 620 of the donors excluded sequences that lacked an unambiguous match to a single V gene segment. An earlier analysis of a few hundred of the donors classified V segments as functional when productive rearrangements were above 56.7% and as segregating when the standard deviation between donors was above 5%. A statistical classification framework was built for diagnosing cytomegalovirus status from the catalog of TCR beta chain sequences. In a later analysis, V and J genes were assigned by comparing TCR nucleotide sequences against IMGT/GENE-DB human TR gene sequences. A later analysis assigned CDR3 sequences and most-parsimonious VDJ recombination scenarios with the TCRdist pipeline. In a later analysis, each TCR beta chain was defined by its CDR3 amino acid sequence together with its V-gene family, and reads lacking a unique V-gene family were excluded. A later analysis removed 592 highly shared, low-generation-probability nucleotide sequences to deal with suspected cross-contamination and a sequencing artifact. For each public chain, a later analysis derived a clonal expansion index from normalized ranks of inferred template counts within each repertoire. Generation probabilities in a later analysis came from a VDJ recombination model fitted to out-of-frame rearrangements, and those results were checked against IGoR. A later analysis scored TCR-TCR, TCR-HLA and TCR-CMV co-occurrence with hypergeometric tests, applying a repertoire-size bias correction to TCR pairs. A later analysis estimated false discovery rates by permuting HLA or CMV assignments 20 times. In a later analysis, co-occurring TCRs were grouped using DBSCAN, with TCRdist sequence similarity added in when clustering inside HLA-allele-positive subsets. Co-occurrence clustering excluded repertoires with fewer than 30,000 or more than 120,000 public chains, plus five with anomalous nucleotide sharing. As stored in TCRdb, this immuneACCESS dataset retains in-frame rearrangements with V and J assigned. A fraction of the clones does not appear; measured against another copy, unresolved V genes explain less than half of the discrepancy, and the remainder lacks a known reason. That table is the source of V, J and clone size, and D and trimming were worked out from the DNA. This sample holds about 130,000 clones; 65% to 90% were observed only once. The top ten clones comprise around 10% of the sample.

The table lists this clone with a few counts. Its target antigen remains unknown. No per-base quality is available; no much larger clone lies one base away. Relative to germline, V is 3 bases shorter and J is 2 bases shorter, with 8 bases between their ends. The CDR3 measures 14 amino acids from cysteine to phenylalanine. Kept here is only the CDR3 DNA, which spans 42 bases and is read in frame from base 1. Based on the germline V gene, the CDR1 and CDR2 sequences are ENHRY and SYGVKD. This sequence uses TRBV10-3 and TRBJ1-5; the D gene is possibly TRBD1, with 5 bases matching. This TCR derives from a male donor in good health and CMV-seropositive. The sequencing input was PBMCs. The CDR3 reads as follows: CAISDGGGNQPQHF. The DNA is as follows: TGTGCCATCAGTGATGGGGGGGGCAATCAGCCCCAGCATTTT.